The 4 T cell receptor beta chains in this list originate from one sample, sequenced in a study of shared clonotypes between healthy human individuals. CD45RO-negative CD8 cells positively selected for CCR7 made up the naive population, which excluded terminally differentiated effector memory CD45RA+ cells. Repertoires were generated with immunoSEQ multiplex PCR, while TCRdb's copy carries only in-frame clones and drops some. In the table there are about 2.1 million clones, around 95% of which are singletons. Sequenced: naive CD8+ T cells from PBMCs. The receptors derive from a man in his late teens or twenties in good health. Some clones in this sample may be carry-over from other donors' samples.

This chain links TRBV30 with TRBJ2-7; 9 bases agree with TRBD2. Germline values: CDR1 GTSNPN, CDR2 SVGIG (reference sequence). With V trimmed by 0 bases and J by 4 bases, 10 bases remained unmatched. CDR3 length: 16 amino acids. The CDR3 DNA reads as TGTGCCTGGAGTGTAGGATTGAGCGGGAGGCTTTACGAGCAGTACTTC. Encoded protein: CAWSVGLSGRLYEQYF.

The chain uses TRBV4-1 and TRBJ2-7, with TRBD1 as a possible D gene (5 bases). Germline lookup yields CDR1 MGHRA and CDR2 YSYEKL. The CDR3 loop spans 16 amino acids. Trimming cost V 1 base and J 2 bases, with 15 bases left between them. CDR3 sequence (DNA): TGCGCCAGCAGCCAAGCTTCAGGGTCTACGACCTACGAGCAGTACTTC. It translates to CASSQASGSTTYEQYF.

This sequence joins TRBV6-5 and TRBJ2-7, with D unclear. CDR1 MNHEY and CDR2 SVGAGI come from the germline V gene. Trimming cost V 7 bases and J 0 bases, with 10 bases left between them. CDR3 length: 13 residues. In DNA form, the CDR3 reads TGTGCCAGCACCCCAGAGGACTCCTACGAGCAGTACTTC. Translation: CASTPEDSYEQYF.

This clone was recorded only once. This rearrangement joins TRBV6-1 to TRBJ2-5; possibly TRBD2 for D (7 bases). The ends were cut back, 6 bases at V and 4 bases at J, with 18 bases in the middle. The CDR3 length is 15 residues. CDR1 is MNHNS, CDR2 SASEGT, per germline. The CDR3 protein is CASRTSVGGGETQYF. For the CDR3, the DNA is TGTGCCAGCAGGACCAGTGTGGGAGGGGGAGAGACCCAGTACTTC.